The source of this T cell receptor (beta chain) is a study of identical twins. Study-level results: Alpha sequences out of frame and shared by twins had excess low generation probability. There was more out-of-frame TCR alpha sharing in monozygotic twins than models estimated. It was possible that invariant MAIT and iNKT cells partly confounded the zero-insertion analyses. Insertions were fewer in abundant cord blood beta clonotypes, whereas memory repertoires showed none of this pattern.

This clonotype has more than one count but fewer than ten. Its antigen is currently unknown. TCRdb called the 5' RACE reads again in MiXCR, with one record for every CDR3 protein. The sample carries about 700,000 distinct CDR3 sequences, 6.1% recorded once. The CDR3 is 17 amino acids. Germline V gives CDR1 LNHNV, CDR2 YYDKDF (reference sequence). V was cut by 6 bases and J by 0 bases, with 19 bases left in between. Sequenced input: naive T cells sorted from blood. The TCR sequence derives from a man between 18 and 35 years old in good health. The V gene is TRBV15, the J gene TRBJ2-3; TRBD1 or TRBD2 may be the D gene (5 bases each). The CDR3 DNA reads TGTGCCACCAGTCACCCCCTTTCAGGGAGTAGCACAGATACGCAGTATTTT. Amino acids: CATSHPLSGSSTDTQYF.